This TCR beta chain was retrieved from a study of cytomegalovirus exposure and HLA in healthy donors. Turning to the study itself: Tens of millions of unique TCRs from HLA-typed donors made up an early data release. Overall study results and limits: Later, TCR association rates were found to vary by HLA locus, highest for DRB1 and lowest for HLA-C. TCR beta sequences reportedly predicted most subjects' HLA-A and HLA-B alleles accurately.

Both 60 Vbeta primers and 13 Jbeta primers went into the PCR. Profiling relied on immunoSEQ multiplex PCR, and the TCRdb table lists in-frame clones only, not all of them. Of 69,000 or so clones detected, 60% to 85% appear once; the ten largest clones hold roughly 3%. About this clone itself: What it binds is unknown.

The sample was PBMCs. This receptor was taken from a man aged 18 to 29 in good health and CMV-seronegative.

CDR3 in amino acids: CASSSTATNEKLFF. The DNA for the CDR3 is TGTGCCAGCTCATCGACAGCAACTAATGAAAAACTGTTTTTT. The V call is TRBV25-1, the J call TRBJ1-4, with a weak D call TRBD1 (5 bases). This CDR3 has 14 amino acids. With 8 bases removed from V and 0 bases from J, the gap between germline ends came to 10 bases. CDR1 is MGHDK, CDR2 SYGVNS, per germline.